These 7 T cell receptor beta chains came from one sample sequenced in a study of blood T cell repertoires in COVID-19. The assay was immunoSEQ multiplex PCR, and TCRdb's table has in-frame clones only and misses some. This table holds about 200,000 clones, about 88% found once. Sequenced material: peripheral blood. Receptors originate from a man between 45 and 60 years old with COVID-19, enrolled during active disease.

This clone was counted a few times. The chain joins TRBV7-9 to TRBJ2-7; TRBD2 agrees at 7 bases. After removal of 5 bases from V and 0 bases from J, the junction contained 13 bases not matched to a gene. The CDR3 is made up of 17 amino acids. CDR1 is SEHNR and CDR2 is FQNEAQ in the germline V gene (reference sequence). The CDR3 sequence: CASSTRMGEGYSYEQYF. In nucleotides, the CDR3 is TGTGCCAGCAGCACCCGAATGGGGGAGGGGTACTCCTACGAGCAGTACTTC.

The rearrangement joins TRBV3-1 (or the pseudogene TRBV3-2) to TRBJ2-1; TRBD2 is a possible D gene (6 bases). Germline values: CDR1 LGHDT, CDR2 YNNKEL (reference sequence). The length of the CDR3 is 18 residues. V lost 5 bases, J lost 4 bases, and 24 bases lay in between. CDR3 DNA: TGTGCCAGCAGCTCTTCAGGGTGGAGGAGGGGTTCGTACAATGAGCAGTTCTTC. Protein sequence: CASSSSGWRRGSYNEQFF.

V usage is TRBV28 and J usage is TRBJ2-7, with D perhaps matching TRBD1 (6 bases). The CDR3 is 13 amino acids. V dropped 8 bases and J dropped 5 bases, with 16 bases sitting between them. Per the germline V gene, CDR1 is MDHEN and CDR2 is SYDVKM. The CDR3 spells CASGLQGFHEQYF. The CDR3 DNA sequence: TGTGCCAGCGGCCTACAGGGATTCCACGAGCAGTACTTC.

The rearrangement links TRBV4-3 to TRBJ1-2, with TRBD1 matching 9 bases. This CDR3 is built from 14 residues. V was pared by 0 bases and J by 13 bases, with 9 bases of the junction left unmatched. Germline V gives CDR1 LGHNA, CDR2 YSLEER. This chain's CDR3 is CASSQDAGQGTSTF. CDR3 DNA sequence: TGCGCCAGCAGCCAAGATGCGGGACAGGGCACGTCCACCTTC.

The chain uses TRBV3-1 (or the pseudogene TRBV3-2) and TRBJ2-4; 9 bases line up with TRBD2. This CDR3 is 19 amino acids long. The germline V gene has CDR1 LGHDT and CDR2 YNNKEL (reference sequence). V gave up 3 bases and J gave up 1 base; unmatched junction bases: 13. CDR3 sequence: CASSHILAGRSSAKNIQYF. DNA for the CDR3: TGTGCCAGCAGCCACATTCTAGCGGGGCGGTCGTCGGCCAAAAACATTCAGTACTTC.

The chain is built from TRBV7-9 and TRBJ2-1; TRBD2 aligns across 11 bases. The CDR3 contains 16 residues. Trimming cost V 7 bases and J 4 bases; bases outside gene matches: 9. Germline V gene sequence: CDR1 SEHNR, CDR2 FQNEAQ (reference sequence). The CDR3 loop reads CASTESTSGVYNEQFF. The DNA of the CDR3 is TGTGCCAGCACCGAGTCGACTAGCGGGGTATACAATGAGCAGTTCTTC.

V gene TRBV18 combines with J gene TRBJ1-5; 8 bases map to TRBD1. Germline V gene data show CDR1 as KGHSH and CDR2 as LQKENI. The junction had 9 bases not matched to a gene; V was cut back by 2 bases and J by 9 bases. The CDR3 loop spans 15 amino acids. CDR3 DNA: TGTGCCAGCTCACCAGACAGGGGACCTCCAGGGCCCCAGCATTTT. Translated, it gives CASSPDRGPPGPQHF.